One and the same sample provided the 29 T cell receptor beta chains below, sequenced in a study of Graves' ophthalmopathy and Graves' hyperthyroidism. RNA transcripts were the source from which TCR beta CDR3 regions were amplified. Investigators did first-round RT-PCR with HTBI primers, then second-round multiplex PCR. TCRdb used MiXCR to reprocess the multiplex PCR reads, holding one entry per CDR3 protein. The table shows tens of thousands of distinct CDR3 sequences, with around 52% occurring only once. Sequenced input: peripheral blood. The receptors stem from an adult man with Graves' ophthalmopathy.

This clonotype was recorded at least ten times. This rearrangement joins TRBV6-1 to TRBJ2-1; D unclear. This CDR3 spans 12 amino acids. Trimming took off 7 bases at V and 7 bases at J, with 11 bases between the two ends. The germline V gene has CDR1 MNHNS and CDR2 SASEGT. The CDR3 DNA sequence: TGTGCCAGCACAAGTTGGGTGAATGAGCAGTTCTTC. Translated: CASTSWVNEQFF.

By share, this clonotype counts as medium-sized. The V and J genes are TRBV6-2 or TRBV6-3 and TRBJ2-7, with D possibly being TRBD1 (6 bases). The CDR3 has 13 amino acids. Germline V gives CDR1 MNHEY, CDR2 SVGEGT. The ends were cut back, 2 bases at V and 11 bases at J, with 16 bases in the middle. This chain's CDR3 is CASSYQSNRVEYV. In DNA, the CDR3 is TGTGCCAGCAGTTACCAGTCTAACAGGGTGGAGTACGTC.

This clonotype was observed once. The V call is TRBV7-9, the J call TRBJ1-1; D is uncertain. Deletions cut 5 bases from V and 6 bases from J, with 19 bases between. The CDR3 totals 15 residues. Germline values: CDR1 SEHNR, CDR2 FQNEAQ (reference sequence). The CDR3 region is CASSPSGFGISEAFF. The DNA of the CDR3 is TGTGCCAGCAGCCCATCAGGATTCGGGATCTCTGAAGCTTTCTTT.

This clonotype occurred many times. V gene TRBV10-1 combines with J gene TRBJ2-7, with TRBD2 identical over 12 bases. CDR1 is WNHNN, CDR2 SYGVQD, per germline (reference sequence). The CDR3 contains 18 residues. V lost 2 bases, J lost 3 bases, and 11 bases stayed unmatched. As DNA, the CDR3 is TGCGCCAGCAGTGAGCCCCGGACTAGCGGGATATCGGACTACGAGCAGTACTTC. It specifies CASSEPRTSGISDYEQYF.

This chain links TRBV15 with TRBJ1-1; a weak D match, TRBD1 (5 bases). CDR3 length: 14 residues. The V gene's germline CDR1 is LNHNV and CDR2 YYDKDF (reference sequence). The V and J ends lost 8 bases and 3 bases respectively, with 16 bases between them. CDR3 amino acids: CATSSGTSYTEAFF. Here the CDR3 DNA reads TGTGCCACCTCTTCAGGGACCTCTTACACTGAAGCTTTCTTT.

This clonotype was recorded only once. The chain couples TRBV9 to TRBJ2-5, with D possibly matching TRBD2 (7 bases). Trimming left V 0 bases short and J 4 bases short, with 13 bases between. The CDR3 runs 15 residues. Germline assignment: CDR1 SGDLS and CDR2 YYNGEE. CDR3 coding DNA: TGTGCCAGCAGCGTAGATGAGGGGGGGAGAGAGACCCAGTACTTC. Translating gives CASSVDEGGRETQYF.

There are many counts of this clonotype. The chain couples TRBV11-1 to TRBJ2-5; TRBD2 is a possible D gene (5 bases). This CDR3 has 13 amino acids. V was clipped by 4 bases and J by 5 bases, with 11 bases between them. Germline assignment: CDR1 SGHAT and CDR2 FQDESV (reference sequence). CDR3 bases: TGTGCCAGCAGCTACCTGCCGGGGGAGACCCAGTACTTC. Its protein is CASSYLPGETQYF. Filled out from reference TRBV11-1 and TRBJ2-5, the complete variable domain reads EAEVAQSPRYKITEKSQAVAFWCDPISGHATLYWYRQILGQGPELLVQFQDESVVDDSQLPKDRFSAERLKGVDSTLKIQPAELGDSAMYLCASSYLPGETQYFGPGTRLLVL.

This clonotype was detected many times. V and J are TRBV7-8 and TRBJ1-5; perhaps TRBD1 as D (5 bases). Germline V gene sequence: CDR1 SGHVS, CDR2 FQNEAQ. CDR3 size: 17 residues. Trimming took 5 bases from V and 0 from J, leaving 17 bases between them. CDR3 residues: CASSPSWGDNSNQPQHF. Here the CDR3 DNA reads TGTGCCAGCAGCCCAAGCTGGGGGGATAATAGCAATCAGCCCCAGCATTTT.

The rearrangement links TRBV24-1 to TRBJ2-2, with a tentative D call TRBD2 (6 bases). V shed 4 bases and J shed 8 bases, with 10 bases lying between them. The germline V gene has CDR1 KGHDR and CDR2 SFDVKD. There are 13 residues in the CDR3. As DNA, the CDR3 is TGTGCCACCAGTGAGCGGAGGGCGGGGGAGCTGTTTTTT. Translation: CATSERRAGELFF.

The chain recombines TRBV20-1 with TRBJ1-4, with D possibly matching TRBD1 (6 bases). Trimming stripped 6 bases from V and 7 bases from J, with 18 bases between. CDR1 DFQATT and CDR2 SNEGSKA come from the germline V gene (reference sequence). The CDR3 has 14 residues. The CDR3: CSAPPTGLGEKLFF. CDR3 nucleotides: TGCAGTGCACCCCCGACAGGTTTGGGTGAAAAACTGTTTTTT.

This clonotype was detected many times. The rearrangement links TRBV4-1 to TRBJ2-3; D unresolved. CDR3 length equals 14 residues. Germline assignment: CDR1 MGHRA and CDR2 YSYEKL. V dropped 1 base and J dropped 10 bases, with 15 bases sitting between them. Written as DNA, the CDR3 is TGCGCCAGCAGCCAAGTTGGCCCCCAGGATGCGCAGTATTTT. Its protein is CASSQVGPQDAQYF.

The chain employs TRBV2 and TRBJ2-7; D unclear. There are 12 residues in the CDR3. The ends were cut back, 6 bases at V and 4 bases at J, with 10 bases in the middle. Germline V gives CDR1 SNHLY, CDR2 FYNNEI. DNA for the CDR3: TGTGCCAGCAGCGAGGCAAATTACGAGCAGTACTTC. Its protein product is CASSEANYEQYF.

The rearrangement joins TRBV2 to TRBJ1-2, with 7 bases fitting TRBD1. CDR1 and CDR2 from the germline V gene are SNHLY and FYNNEI. V was pared by 5 bases and J by 2 bases, with 5 bases of the junction left unmatched. This CDR3 is 14 amino acids long. CDR3 residues: CASSPVGQNYGYTF. CDR3 in DNA: TGTGCCAGCAGTCCCGTGGGACAGAACTATGGCTACACCTTC.

The chain recombines TRBV19 with TRBJ2-1; D gene ambiguous. V was shortened by 3 bases and J by 10 bases, with 13 bases between the two germline ends. Germline loops: CDR1 LNHDA, CDR2 SQIVND (reference sequence). The CDR3 is 13 amino acids. The CDR3 is CASSINLSYEQFF. The DNA for the CDR3 is TGTGCCAGTAGTATTAATCTGTCCTACGAGCAGTTCTTC.

J is TRBJ2-5 and V is TRBV19; either TRBD1 or TRBD2 may fit D (6 bases each). V shed 11 bases and J shed 1 base, with 17 bases lying between them. The CDR3 runs to 14 residues. The germline V gene has CDR1 LNHDA and CDR2 SQIVND (reference sequence). CDR3 DNA: TGTGCCTCAAGGCGGGACACTAGCCAAGAGACCCAGTACTTC. It is translated as CASRRDTSQETQYF. The full variable domain, rest sourced from reference TRBV19 and TRBJ2-5, is DGGITQSPKYLFRKEGQNVTLSCEQNLNHDAMYWYRQDPGQGLRLIYYSQIVNDFQKGDIAEGYSVSREKKESFPLTVTSAQKNPTAFYLCASRRDTSQETQYFGPGTRLLVL.

The table lists this clonotype with many counts. CDR3 DNA sequence: TGTGCCAGCAGTGCTAGCGGGAGCACAGATACGCAGTATTTT. This translates into CASSASGSTDTQYF. The V and J genes are TRBV6-4 and TRBJ2-3; 8 positions agree with TRBD2. Germline trimming cut 4 bases from V and 0 bases from J; bases unmatched to any gene: 0. From germline, CDR1 is MRHNA and CDR2 SNTAGT. The CDR3 spans 14 residues.

Concerning this clonotype: The CDR3 does not end in the conserved phenylalanine or tryptophan, so this is likely a read error. No DNA is shown, since the ends of the CDR3 on it are uncertain; the CDR3 is the one TCRdb lists. This sequence joins TRBV19 and TRBJ2-4; the DNA was not compared with TRBD2, the D call given in the table. Ends included, the CDR3 has 15 residues. Germline V lookup: CDR1 LNHDA, CDR2 SQIVND (reference sequence). The CDR3 loop reads CASRGSGRGGDIRYL.

Comment on this clonotype: Compared with germline, one end of the junction differs, possibly owing to a read error. This chain joins TRBV19 and TRBJ2-1; 8 bases fit TRBD1. Germline V gene sequence: CDR1 LNHDA, CDR2 SQIVND (reference sequence). This CDR3 is 15 amino acids long. The CDR3 region has the DNA TGTGCTAGTAGGGGCGGGGCAGGGGGCACGGATGAGCAGTTCTTC. This codes for CASRGGAGGTDEQFF. The full variable domain, in which reference TRBV19 and TRBJ2-1 provide the parts outside the CDR3, is DGGITQSPKYLFRKEGQNVTLSCEQNLNHDAMYWYRQDPGQGLRLIYYSQIVNDFQKGDIAEGYSVSREKKESFPLTVTSAQKNPTAFYLCASRGGAGGTDEQFFGPGTRLTVL.

The chain employs TRBV6-5 and TRBJ2-1, with D uncertain. The ends were cut back, 3 bases at V and 12 bases at J, with 21 bases in the middle. The CDR3 contains 15 residues. Germline-derived CDR1 and CDR2 are MNHEY and SVGAGI. The CDR3 coding sequence is TGTGCCAGCAGTTATTCGAGCTCAGGCACAGATACGCAGTTCTTC. Translated, it gives CASSYSSSGTDTQFF.

The chain couples TRBV7-2 to TRBJ2-7; TRBD2 matches 11 bases. The end of the DNA is better explained by TRBJ2-1, so the J call may be wrong. Germline CDR1 is SGHTA and CDR2 is FQGNSA. The CDR3 is 14 amino acids. CDR3 DNA sequence: TGTGCCAGCAGCCGAACTAGCGGGGGCAATGAGCAGTTCTTC. Translation gives CASSRTSGGNEQFF.

A word on this clonotype: Because the CDR3's place on the DNA is in doubt, the DNA is left out and the CDR3 is given as listed by TCRdb. The chain has TRBV20-1 and TRBJ1-1; whether TRBD1, the table's D call, matches the DNA was not checked. The CDR3 length is 21 residues, termini included. Germline loops: CDR1 DFQATT, CDR2 SNEGSKA (reference sequence). CDR3 in amino acids: CSAEAPNRVSYEQYFGSEAFF.

The chain employs TRBV9 and TRBJ1-2; D uncertain. The germline V gene has CDR1 SGDLS and CDR2 YYNGEE. With 4 bases removed from V and 8 bases from J, the gap between germline ends came to 15 bases. CDR3 length: 13 residues. The chain's CDR3 is CASSRTLEGGYTF. The CDR3 bases are TGTGCCAGCAGCCGGACTCTAGAGGGAGGCTACACCTTC.

This chain uses TRBV30 with TRBJ1-2; D gene uncertain. The CDR3 runs 14 residues. The germline V and J ends were trimmed by 7 bases and 2 bases, with 17 bases remaining between them. Germline lookup yields CDR1 GTSNPN and CDR2 SVGIG (reference sequence). The CDR3 spells CAYKIGVWNYGYTF. The DNA of the CDR3 is TGTGCCTACAAGATTGGGGTGTGGAACTATGGCTACACCTTC.

This rearrangement joins TRBV18 to TRBJ2-5; D might be TRBD2 (5 bases). Trimming removed 1 base at V and 2 bases at J, with 11 bases between. Germline values: CDR1 KGHSH, CDR2 LQKENI. There are 15 residues in the CDR3. The DNA for the CDR3 is TGTGCCAGCTCACCACTACCCCCGGGACAAGAGACCCAGTACTTC. Its protein is CASSPLPPGQETQYF.

This clonotype appeared many times. The rearrangement joins TRBV7-8 to TRBJ2-5; D ambiguous. V dropped 5 bases and J dropped 1 base, with 11 bases sitting between them. Germline CDR1 and CDR2: SGHVS and FQNEAQ. CDR3 length: 14 residues. The CDR3 bases are TGTGCCAGCAGCCCCACACGGGTCCAAGAGACCCAGTACTTC. Its protein product is CASSPTRVQETQYF.

This clonotype was seen only once. CDR3 in DNA: TGCAGTGCTCGAGGGCGGGGGCGATTGATCGGGCAGTACGTC. Translation: CSARGRGRLIGQYV. V is TRBV20-1 and J is TRBJ2-7; D might be TRBD2 (7 bases). This CDR3 spans 14 amino acids. V lost 5 bases, J lost 9 bases, and 23 bases lay in between. From germline, CDR1 is DFQATT and CDR2 SNEGSKA (reference sequence).

In regard to this clonotype: Because it lacks the conserved phenylalanine or tryptophan at the end, this CDR3 is likely a read error. The V gene is TRBV2, the J gene TRBJ2-3; no firm D call. From germline, CDR1 is SNHLY and CDR2 FYNNEI. With 5 bases removed from V and 4 bases from J, the gap between germline ends came to 19 bases. The CDR3 is 16 amino acids. The CDR3 is CASSKTAARLPDTQYL. The DNA for the CDR3 is TGTGCCAGCAGTAAAACGGCAGCGAGGCTCCCAGATACGCAGTATCTT.

This clonotype showed up just once. The chain couples TRBV25-1 to TRBJ1-1; D uncertain. In germline, CDR1 is MGHDK, CDR2 SYGVNS. Trimming removed 7 bases at V and 5 bases at J, with 17 bases between. The CDR3 extends over 14 amino acids. The CDR3 is CASTKGGERTEAFF. In DNA form, the CDR3 reads TGTGCCAGCACGAAAGGCGGGGAGAGGACTGAAGCTTTCTTT.

This clonotype was seen at least ten times. The gene calls are TRBV15 and TRBJ2-5, with D perhaps TRBD2 (6 bases). The V end was cut by 1 base, the J end by 5 bases, with 8 bases between. This CDR3 spans 13 amino acids. The germline V gene has CDR1 LNHNV and CDR2 YYDKDF (reference sequence). The CDR3 reads CATSRGGEETQYF. The CDR3 nucleotides are TGTGCCACCAGCAGAGGGGGGGAGGAGACCCAGTACTTC.